A single sample is the source of the 6 T cell receptor beta chains below, sequenced in a study of graft-versus-host responses after intestinal transplantation. Libraries were prepared by immunoSEQ multiplex PCR; TCRdb keeps only in-frame clonotypes and omits some of them. Among 35,000 to 45,000 clones listed, around nine tenths were seen once. The starting material was PBMCs, obtained 267 days after transplant. These receptors were taken from a human patient who received an intestinal transplant, so some T cells may come from the graft donor.

The chain joins TRBV4-1 to TRBJ2-7; a possible D gene is TRBD1 (6 bases). V was shortened by 3 bases and J by 6 bases, with 18 bases between the two germline ends. Germline assignment: CDR1 MGHRA and CDR2 YSYEKL. This CDR3 has 15 amino acids. This chain's CDR3 is CASSHFPGHPREQYF. The CDR3 DNA sequence: TGCGCCAGCAGCCATTTTCCGGGACACCCGCGCGAGCAGTACTTC.

This chain uses TRBV10-3 with TRBJ2-7; D is unclear. V was pared by 5 bases and J by 4 bases, with 6 bases between. CDR1 and CDR2 from the germline V gene are ENHRY and SYGVKD. The CDR3 has 11 amino acids. CDR3 sequence (DNA): TGTGCCATCAGTTCTAAATACGAGCAGTACTTC. Residues: CAISSKYEQYF.

This sequence joins TRBV27 and TRBJ2-1, with 7 bases identical to TRBD1. The CDR3 runs to 12 residues. In germline, CDR1 is MNHEY, CDR2 SMNVEV (reference sequence). The V gene end was trimmed by 6 bases and the J gene end by 9 bases; junction bases not matched to a gene: 5. The CDR3 nucleotides read TGTGCCAGCAGACACAGGGGCCCTGAGCAGTTCTTC. Translating it yields CASRHRGPEQFF.

The V call is TRBV4-1, the J call TRBJ2-7; possibly TRBD1 or TRBD2 for D (5 bases each). CDR3 size: 15 residues. Germline V lookup: CDR1 MGHRA, CDR2 YSYEKL. V was pared by 1 base and J by 7 bases, with 17 bases between. The CDR3 reads CASSQVHDGTQEQYF. The CDR3 DNA reads TGCGCCAGCAGCCAAGTTCACGACGGGACCCAAGAGCAGTACTTC.

The chain is built from TRBV5-1 and TRBJ1-1, with TRBD1 matching over 7 bases. The CDR3 has 14 residues. CDR1 and CDR2 (germline): SGHRS, YFSETQ. Germline trimming cut 4 bases from V and 11 bases from J; bases unmatched to any gene: 14. The CDR3 sequence is CASSPLVGTVEAFF. CDR3 sequence (DNA): TGCGCCAGCAGCCCCCTAGTCGGGACAGTGGAGGCTTTCTTT.

The gene calls are TRBV6-7 and TRBJ2-3, with 9 bases identical to TRBD2. TRBV6-7 is identified as an open reading frame with a role that is uncertain. Losses at the gene ends were 2 bases for V and 4 bases for J; bases not matched to a gene: 7. The CDR3 consists of 16 residues. The CDR3 sequence: CASSYTEAGGADTQYF. The CDR3 DNA is TGTGCCAGCAGTTACACAGAGGCGGGGGGGGCAGATACGCAGTATTTT.